A single sample is the source of the 17 T cell receptor beta chains below, sequenced in a study of CD8 T cells in Susac syndrome. Random hexamers served to reverse transcribe roughly 0.45 to 1 ug RNA. TCRdb processed the immunoSEQ multiplex PCR reads anew with MiXCR; each CDR3 protein has one entry. Of 210,000 or so distinct CDR3 sequences detected, 94% appear once; the ten largest clones hold about 0.15%. Sequencing was performed on CD4+ T cells from PBMCs. The receptors originated from a human donor with Susac syndrome.

V usage is TRBV19 and J usage is TRBJ2-5; 9 bases match TRBD2. The CDR3 is 15 amino acids. Germline trimming cut 2 bases from V and 2 bases from J; bases unmatched to any gene: 3. CDR1 LNHDA and CDR2 SQIVND come from the germline V gene (reference sequence). The DNA of the CDR3 is TGTGCCAGTAGTATACGTAGCGGGGGACAAGAGACCCAGTACTTC. Translating gives CASSIRSGGQETQYF. Complete variable domain (other parts from reference TRBV19 and TRBJ2-5): DGGITQSPKYLFRKEGQNVTLSCEQNLNHDAMYWYRQDPGQGLRLIYYSQIVNDFQKGDIAEGYSVSREKKESFPLTVTSAQKNPTAFYLCASSIRSGGQETQYFGPGTRLLVL.

This chain links TRBV28 with TRBJ1-2; the D gene is possibly TRBD1 (5 bases). Trimming removed 6 bases at V and 7 bases at J, with 18 bases between. The CDR3 is 14 residues long. CDR1 MDHEN and CDR2 SYDVKM come from the germline V gene. CDR3 nucleotides: TGTGCCAGCAGGGTGGCCGCTGGGGGAAGTGGCTACACCTTC. It translates to CASRVAAGGSGYTF.

This chain joins TRBV4-3 and TRBJ2-2; 7 bases are a match to TRBD2. J gave up 5 bases and V 0 bases, and 6 bases lay outside the gene matches. CDR3 size: 16 residues. Germline loops: CDR1 LGHNA, CDR2 YSLEER. CDR3 DNA sequence: TGCGCCAGCAGCCAAGATCAACTCGGGGGGACCGGGGAGCTGTTTTTT. Translating it yields CASSQDQLGGTGELFF.

The genes are TRBV20-1 and TRBJ2-1; no clear D gene. The V and J ends lost 0 bases and 5 bases respectively, with 11 bases between them. The CDR3 is 14 residues long. The germline gives CDR1 DFQATT, CDR2 SNEGSKA (reference sequence). The CDR3 sequence: CSARDLTPNNEQFF. The CDR3 DNA follows: TGCAGTGCTAGAGATCTAACTCCAAACAATGAGCAGTTCTTC.

V and J are TRBV10-3 and TRBJ2-5; perhaps TRBD1 as D (6 bases). With 5 bases removed from V and 3 bases from J, the gap between germline ends came to 10 bases. Germline V gene sequence: CDR1 ENHRY, CDR2 SYGVKD. This CDR3 is built from 13 residues. The CDR3 loop is CAISTRTEETQYF. The CDR3 bases are TGTGCCATCAGTACTAGGACAGAAGAGACCCAGTACTTC.

The J gene is TRBJ2-3, the V gene TRBV5-5; 10 nucleotides match TRBD1. Germline CDR1 is SGHKS and CDR2 is YYEKEE (reference sequence). V shed 1 base and J 1 base; nucleotides not matched to a gene: 6. The CDR3 runs 17 residues. CDR3 DNA: TGTGCCAGCAGCTTGAATGGACAGGGGGTAGGCACAGATACGCAGTATTTT. It yields the protein CASSLNGQGVGTDTQYF.

The genes are TRBV7-9 and TRBJ2-2; no clear D. This CDR3 contains 15 residues. CDR1 is SEHNR and CDR2 is FQNEAQ in the germline V gene (reference sequence). V lost 5 bases, J lost 4 bases, and 14 bases lay in between. The CDR3 sequence is CASSIGPWGTGELFF. CDR3 nucleotides: TGTGCCAGCAGCATCGGGCCTTGGGGCACCGGGGAGCTGTTTTTT.

This sequence joins TRBV28 and TRBJ1-2; maybe TRBD1 (5 bases). V was shortened by 2 bases and J by 11 bases, with 15 bases between the two germline ends. This CDR3 is built from 13 residues. Germline V gene data show CDR1 as MDHEN and CDR2 as SYDVKM. CDR3 amino acids: CASSLQEGLGYTF. The CDR3 bases are TGTGCCAGCAGTTTACAAGAGGGGCTTGGTTACACCTTC.

This sequence joins TRBV7-2 and TRBJ2-1; 14 positions match TRBD2. With V trimmed by 5 bases and J by 5 bases, 14 bases remained unmatched. The CDR3 totals 19 residues. Germline V CDR1 and CDR2: SGHTA, FQGNSA. DNA of the CDR3: TGTGCCAGCAGCAAGAGCGGACTAGCGGGGGGTACAATAAACAATGAGCAGTTCTTC. Its translation is CASSKSGLAGGTINNEQFF. Full variable domain (missing parts from reference TRBV7-2 and TRBJ2-1): GAGVSQSPSNKVTEKGKDVELRCDPISGHTALYWYRQSLGQGLEFLIYFQGNSAPDKSGLPSDRFSAERTGGSVSTLTIQRTQQEDSAVYLCASSKSGLAGGTINNEQFFGPGTRLTVL.

The CDR3 DNA reads TGCAGCGTCGGTACTCTAGCGGGGGCGACCTACGAGCAGTACTTC. Its translation: CSVGTLAGATYEQYF. The chain joins TRBV29-1 to TRBJ2-7, with 10 bases identical to TRBD2. The CDR3 contains 15 residues. V lost 6 bases, J lost 2 bases, and 10 bases stayed unmatched. Germline CDR1 and CDR2: SQVTM and ANQGSEA.

This chain links TRBV9 with TRBJ1-6, with D uncertain. V lost 0 bases and J 7 bases, leaving 5 bases between the germline ends. This CDR3 comprises 13 residues. The V gene's germline CDR1 is SGDLS and CDR2 YYNGEE. DNA of the CDR3: TGTGCCAGCAGCGTAGTGGGAAATTCACCCCTCCACTTT. It encodes CASSVVGNSPLHF.

The chain employs TRBV7-9 and TRBJ1-2; tentatively, D is TRBD1 (5 bases). The germline V gene encodes CDR1 SEHNR and CDR2 FQNEAQ (reference sequence). This CDR3 has 15 residues. V lost 5 bases to trimming and J lost 4 bases, with 17 bases between them. In nucleotides, the CDR3 is TGTGCCAGCAGCCCACAAACTCGGGGGGGCTATGGCTACACCTTC. Translation gives CASSPQTRGGYGYTF.

V and J are TRBV4-1 and TRBJ2-4; 15 bases are a match to TRBD2. From germline, CDR1 is MGHRA and CDR2 YSYEKL. Trimming at V came to 0 bases and at J to 16 bases, leaving 13 bases not matched to a gene. The length of the CDR3 is 17 residues. CDR3 in amino acids: CASSQDQGGLAGGISYF. The CDR3 DNA reads as TGCGCCAGCAGCCAAGATCAGGGCGGACTAGCGGGGGGGATATCATACTTC.

The genes are TRBV6-1 and TRBJ2-7, with D possibly matching TRBD1 (5 bases). Germline V gene data show CDR1 as MNHNS and CDR2 as SASEGT. Trimming took off 3 bases at V and 6 bases at J, with 6 bases between the two ends. The CDR3 totals 11 residues. For the CDR3, the DNA is TGTGCCAGCAGTGACAGGGTCGAGCAGTACTTC. It encodes CASSDRVEQYF.

The chain links TRBV20-1 to TRBJ2-3; 8 nucleotides align to TRBD2. The germline V gene has CDR1 DFQATT and CDR2 SNEGSKA (reference sequence). The CDR3 has 13 residues. CDR3 in DNA: TGCGGTGTAGGAGCGGGGGTGGCGGATACGCAGTATTTT. Its translation is CGVGAGVADTQYF.

The rearrangement links TRBV5-1 to TRBJ2-5; 7 nucleotides agree with TRBD1. Per germline, CDR1 SGHRS and CDR2 YFSETQ. This CDR3 has 15 amino acids. After removal of 3 bases from V and 5 bases from J, the junction contained 10 bases not matched to a gene. As DNA, the CDR3 is TGCGCCAGCAGCTGGACCAACAGGGGCAGGGAGACCCAGTACTTC. Protein product: CASSWTNRGRETQYF. Supplemented by reference TRBV5-1 and TRBJ2-5, the full variable domain reads KAGVTQTPRYLIKTRGQQVTLSCSPISGHRSVSWYQQTPGQGLQFLFEYFSETQRNKGNFPGRFSGRQFSNSRSEMNVSTLELGDSALYLCASSWTNRGRETQYFGPGTRLLVL.

The chain recombines TRBV30 with TRBJ1-2; D is unclear. The CDR3 totals 14 residues. CDR1 and CDR2 from the germline V gene are GTSNPN and SVGIG (reference sequence). With 0 bases removed from V and 3 bases from J, the gap between germline ends came to 11 bases. The CDR3: CAWSVHGQDYGYTF. CDR3 DNA sequence: TGTGCCTGGAGTGTACACGGGCAGGACTATGGCTACACCTTC.